What follows are 31 T cell receptor beta chains derived from one specimen sequenced in a study of blood T cell repertoires in COVID-19. Sequencing used immunoSEQ multiplex PCR; TCRdb keeps in-frame clones, though not all of them. The sample has 250,000 to 300,000 clones, 88% seen once. The specimen was peripheral blood. These receptors all stem from a woman aged 25 to 39 with acute or convalescent COVID-19.

The chain has TRBV6-6 and TRBJ2-2; TRBD2 might be the D (5 bases). Trimming took 6 bases from V and 6 from J, leaving 17 bases between them. The CDR3 has 15 amino acids. In germline, CDR1 is MNHNY, CDR2 SVGAGI (reference sequence). The CDR3 loop reads CASSPGKGRAGELFF. The DNA of the CDR3 is TGTGCCAGCAGCCCCGGTAAAGGGCGGGCCGGGGAGCTGTTTTTT.

On this clone: Germline is not matched at one junction end, which may reflect a read error. This sequence joins TRBV6-2 or TRBV6-3 and TRBJ2-1; 7 bases are shared with TRBD2. The length of the CDR3 is 14 residues. Looked up from germline, CDR1 is MNHEY and CDR2 is SVGEGT. The CDR3: CASSKASRERARVF. In DNA, the CDR3 is TGTGCCAGCAGCAAAGCCTCGCGGGAGAGAGCACGGGTCTTC.

V usage is TRBV20-1 and J usage is TRBJ2-1, with D possibly matching TRBD2 (5 bases). Germline V lookup: CDR1 DFQATT, CDR2 SNEGSKA (reference sequence). The CDR3 is made up of 11 amino acids. V lost 5 bases and J lost 8, with 10 bases in between. The CDR3 sequence: CSAGLGDEQFF. In DNA form, the CDR3 reads TGCAGTGCTGGACTGGGTGATGAGCAGTTCTTC.

The chain joins TRBV5-1 to TRBJ2-3; tentative D call: TRBD1 (5 bases). CDR3 length: 15 amino acids. V shed 3 bases and J shed 4 bases, with 15 bases lying between them. Germline lookup yields CDR1 SGHRS and CDR2 YFSETQ. CDR3 bases: TGCGCCAGCAGCTCGGAGTCAGGGCTTTCAGATACGCAGTATTTT. Its protein product is CASSSESGLSDTQYF.

This chain joins TRBV18 and TRBJ1-5, with D perhaps matching TRBD1 (5 bases). Between the trimmed V and J ends, which lost 5 bases and 5 bases, there was a span of 13 bases. The CDR3 totals 14 residues. From germline, CDR1 is KGHSH and CDR2 LQKENI. The CDR3 region has the DNA TGTGCCAGCTCAAAGGGCGGGGACCATCAGCCCCAGCATTTT. Its translation is CASSKGGDHQPQHF.

The chain carries TRBV2 and TRBJ1-2, with D tentatively TRBD1 (5 bases). The germline V and J ends were trimmed by 6 bases and 6 bases, with 17 bases remaining between them. Germline loops: CDR1 SNHLY, CDR2 FYNNEI. This CDR3 has 14 amino acids. CDR3 protein: CASSASQTADGYTF. The DNA for the CDR3 is TGTGCCAGCAGCGCCTCCCAGACAGCCGATGGCTACACCTTC. The variable domain in full, completed from reference TRBV2 and TRBJ1-2, reads EPEVTQTPSHQVTQMGQEVILRCVPISNHLYFYWYRQILGQKVEFLVSFYNNEISEKSEIFDDQFSVERPDGSNFTLKIRSTKLEDSAMYFCASSASQTADGYTFGSGTRLTVV.

This clone was recorded once. The chain is built from TRBV14 and TRBJ2-7; perhaps TRBD2 as D (5 bases). This CDR3 spans 15 amino acids. Germline V gene sequence: CDR1 SGHDN, CDR2 FVKESK. Trimming removed 4 bases from V and 0 bases from J, with 13 bases in between. CDR3 sequence: CASSRTRGGSYEQYF. In nucleotides, the CDR3 is TGTGCCAGCAGCCGCACCCGTGGAGGCTCCTACGAGCAGTACTTC.

The chain uses TRBV7-2 and TRBJ2-1; D is possibly TRBD1 (5 bases). Germline values: CDR1 SGHTA, CDR2 FQGNSA. V lost 1 base and J lost 5, with 9 bases in between. There are 14 residues in the CDR3. The CDR3 reads CASSLGHRNNEQFF. CDR3 nucleotide sequence: TGTGCCAGCAGCTTAGGCCACAGGAACAATGAGCAGTTCTTC. Based on the CDR3 plus reference TRBV7-2 and TRBJ2-1, the full variable domain is GAGVSQSPSNKVTEKGKDVELRCDPISGHTALYWYRQSLGQGLEFLIYFQGNSAPDKSGLPSDRFSAERTGGSVSTLTIQRTQQEDSAVYLCASSLGHRNNEQFFGPGTRLTVL.

The chain joins TRBV6-1 to TRBJ2-3; perhaps TRBD1 as D (6 bases). Trimming stripped 4 bases from V and 8 bases from J, with 22 bases between. Per the germline V gene, CDR1 is MNHNS and CDR2 is SASEGT. There are 16 residues in the CDR3. The CDR3 sequence: CASSGVVLSGGFTQYF. In DNA form, the CDR3 reads TGTGCCAGCAGTGGGGTTGTTCTCAGTGGGGGCTTTACGCAGTATTTT.

This clone was observed a few times. V usage is TRBV30 and J usage is TRBJ1-1; possibly TRBD1 for D (6 bases). The germline V and J ends were trimmed by 3 bases and 5 bases, with 10 bases remaining between them. This CDR3 contains 12 residues. The germline gives CDR1 GTSNPN, CDR2 SVGIG (reference sequence). CDR3 loop: CAWRQGMTEAFF. The CDR3 bases are TGTGCCTGGAGGCAGGGGATGACTGAAGCTTTCTTT.

CDR3 amino acids: CASSFSGDDGYTF. The CDR3 region has the DNA TGTGCCAGCAGTTTTTCCGGGGATGACGGCTACACCTTC. The chain uses TRBV12-3 or TRBV12-4 and TRBJ1-2, with D uncertain. This CDR3 contains 13 residues. Trimming cost V 3 bases and J 8 bases, with 13 bases left between them.

The chain has TRBV7-3 and TRBJ2-7; weak D call: TRBD1 (5 bases). With 1 base removed from V and 0 bases from J, the gap between germline ends came to 10 bases. The CDR3 extends over 15 amino acids. Germline assignment: CDR1 SGHTA and CDR2 FQGTGA. The CDR3 region is CASSLMAGFSYEQYF. DNA of the CDR3: TGTGCCAGCAGCTTAATGGCAGGGTTCTCCTACGAGCAGTACTTC.

The V gene is TRBV6-6, the J gene TRBJ1-3, with a weak D call TRBD1 (6 bases). The CDR3 is 13 residues long. V was trimmed by 7 bases and J by 1 base, leaving 8 bases between them. Germline CDR1 reads MNHNY; CDR2 reads SVGAGI (reference sequence). CDR3 DNA: TGTGCCAGCACAGGGGTTTCTGGAAACACCATATATTTT. Residues: CASTGVSGNTIYF.

The rearrangement joins TRBV11-2 to TRBJ2-1, with 8 bases identical to TRBD2. This CDR3 spans 15 amino acids. After removal of 4 bases from V and 6 bases from J, the junction contained 8 bases not matched to a gene. In germline, CDR1 is SGHAT, CDR2 FQNNGV. The CDR3 here is CASSWSGRGGNEQFF. The CDR3 bases are TGTGCCAGCAGCTGGAGCGGGAGAGGTGGCAATGAGCAGTTCTTC.

The J gene is TRBJ1-4, the V gene TRBV19; 8 nucleotides agree with TRBD1. The junction had 16 bases not matched to a gene; V was cut back by 5 bases and J by 8 bases. Germline V gives CDR1 LNHDA, CDR2 SQIVND (reference sequence). The CDR3 spans 17 residues. CDR3 sequence: CASSPGQGLRSGEKLFF. In nucleotides, the CDR3 is TGTGCCAGTAGTCCCGGACAGGGTTTAAGGAGTGGGGAAAAACTGTTTTTT.

This chain uses TRBV5-1 with TRBJ2-5; 8 bases are a match to TRBD1. V was clipped by 4 bases and J by 1 base; unmatched bases: 6. CDR3 length: 15 residues. Per germline, CDR1 SGHRS and CDR2 YFSETQ. The DNA for the CDR3 is TGCGCCAGCAGCAGGGGACAGGCCCGCCAAGAGACCCAGTACTTC. Translation gives CASSRGQARQETQYF.

This rearrangement joins TRBV4-3 to TRBJ2-7; D uncertain. The CDR3 is 13 residues long. V gave up 3 bases and J gave up 2 bases, with 8 bases separating them. The germline gives CDR1 LGHNA, CDR2 YSLEER. This CDR3 is CASSQSRTYEQYF. CDR3 bases: TGCGCCAGCAGCCAGTCCAGAACCTACGAGCAGTACTTC.

The rearrangement joins TRBV9 to TRBJ2-1, with D possibly being TRBD2 (6 bases). Trimming pared 1 base from V and 5 bases from J, leaving 13 bases between. The CDR3 runs 15 residues. Germline CDR1 and CDR2: SGDLS and YYNGEE. In DNA form, the CDR3 reads TGTGCCAGCAGCGTACGGGAGCTGTGGGACAATGAGCAGTTCTTC. This gives the protein CASSVRELWDNEQFF.

This sequence joins TRBV12-5 and TRBJ2-1; 10 bases match TRBD2. Germline CDR1 and CDR2: LGHNT and FRNRAP. The V segment lost 0 bases and the J segment 5 bases; nucleotides outside the gene matches: 13. The CDR3 runs 19 residues. The CDR3 sequence: CASGLVSIWGLAWDNEQFF. CDR3 in DNA: TGTGCTAGTGGTTTGGTAAGTATTTGGGGACTAGCGTGGGACAATGAGCAGTTCTTC.

The rearrangement joins TRBV25-1 to TRBJ2-1; TRBD2 matches at 9 bases. Germline values: CDR1 MGHDK, CDR2 SYGVNS. The CDR3 totals 15 residues. V was pared by 6 bases and J by 3 bases, with 6 bases of the junction left unmatched. This CDR3 is CASRGGAGGYNEQFF. The CDR3 DNA sequence: TGTGCCAGCAGAGGGGGAGCGGGAGGCTACAATGAGCAGTTCTTC.

In its sample, this clone was seen a few times. V gene TRBV5-6 combines with J gene TRBJ2-7; weak D call: TRBD2 (5 bases). Germline loops: CDR1 SGHDT, CDR2 YYEEEE. The CDR3 extends over 16 amino acids. V dropped 4 bases and J dropped 1 base, with 18 bases sitting between them. CDR3 region: CASSVPWGDQSYEQYF. CDR3 nucleotides: TGTGCCAGCAGCGTGCCGTGGGGAGACCAGTCCTACGAGCAGTACTTC.

The table lists this clone with a count of one. The chain employs TRBV18 and TRBJ1-2; 8 positions match TRBD1. CDR3 length equals 14 residues. V shed 2 bases, J shed 5 bases, and the junction held 4 bases outside the gene matches. Per germline, CDR1 KGHSH and CDR2 LQKENI. The CDR3 region is CASSPGTGFYGYTF. CDR3 bases: TGTGCCAGCTCACCAGGGACAGGATTTTATGGCTACACCTTC.

The chain joins TRBV27 to TRBJ2-6, with TRBD1 matching 11 bases. CDR1 is MNHEY, CDR2 SMNVEV, per germline (reference sequence). The CDR3 consists of 18 residues. The ends lost 10 bases at V and 1 base at J; junction bases unmatched: 12. The CDR3 protein is CATMVDRGRISGANVLTF. CDR3 nucleotides: TGTGCCACCATGGTGGACAGGGGGCGTATATCTGGGGCCAACGTCCTGACTTTC.

The V call is TRBV5-1, the J call TRBJ2-1; D is perhaps TRBD2 (6 bases). This CDR3 region has 15 residues. Germline V lookup: CDR1 SGHRS, CDR2 YFSETQ. V was trimmed by 5 bases and J by 7 bases, leaving 19 bases between them. CDR3 residues: CASRLMAGRGNEQFF. CDR3 nucleotides: TGCGCCAGCAGACTGATGGCGGGCCGGGGGAATGAGCAGTTCTTC.

This clone has just one count. The chain couples TRBV7-2 to TRBJ2-3; the D gene is possibly TRBD2 (5 bases). The CDR3 runs to 17 residues. V lost 2 bases to trimming and J lost 2 bases, with 17 bases between them. Germline CDR1 is SGHTA and CDR2 is FQGNSA. The CDR3 is CASSLRVPMDFTDTQYF. CDR3 nucleotide sequence: TGTGCCAGCAGCTTAAGGGTCCCTATGGACTTCACAGATACGCAGTATTTT.

Only one count was recorded for this clone. This rearrangement joins TRBV14 to TRBJ1-2, with D maybe TRBD1 (6 bases). The V and J ends lost 2 bases and 9 bases respectively, with 16 bases between them. This CDR3 comprises 14 residues. CDR1 and CDR2 (germline): SGHDN, FVKESK. CDR3 in DNA: TGTGCCAGCAGCCAAACGAGACAGGAAAGTCGCTACACCTTC. It encodes CASSQTRQESRYTF. The full variable domain, completed using reference TRBV14 and TRBJ1-2, is EAGVTQFPSHSVIEKGQTVTLRCDPISGHDNLYWYRRVMGKEIKFLLHFVKESKQDESGMPNNRFLAERTGGTYSTLKVQPAELEDSGVYFCASSQTRQESRYTFGSGTRLTVV.

V and J are TRBV9 and TRBJ2-1, with TRBD1 identical over 7 bases. Germline lookup yields CDR1 SGDLS and CDR2 YYNGEE. V shed 4 bases and J 3 bases; nucleotides not matched to a gene: 7. The CDR3 is 15 residues long. CDR3 DNA sequence: TGTGCCAGCAGCACCCACAGGGGCCACTACAATGAGCAGTTCTTC. Translation: CASSTHRGHYNEQFF.

The chain combines TRBV19 with TRBJ1-4; 9 nucleotides line up with TRBD1. With 5 bases clipped from V and 8 bases from J, the junction kept 9 bases outside the gene matches. The CDR3 consists of 15 residues. Germline V gene lookup returns CDR1 LNHDA and CDR2 SQIVND (reference sequence). The CDR3, as DNA: TGTGCCAGTAGTTTCCCGACAGGGGGGGGCGAAAAACTGTTTTTT. Translation gives CASSFPTGGGEKLFF. The whole variable domain, remainder taken from reference TRBV19 and TRBJ1-4, is DGGITQSPKYLFRKEGQNVTLSCEQNLNHDAMYWYRQDPGQGLRLIYYSQIVNDFQKGDIAEGYSVSREKKESFPLTVTSAQKNPTAFYLCASSFPTGGGEKLFFGSGTQLSVL.

The chain recombines TRBV29-1 with TRBJ1-5; tentative D call: TRBD1 (5 bases). The germline V gene encodes CDR1 SQVTM and CDR2 ANQGSEA. CDR3 size: 13 residues. Trimming left V 6 bases short and J 1 base short, with 10 bases between. The CDR3 loop reads CSVTRGSNQPQHF. The CDR3 DNA reads TGCAGCGTGACGCGGGGGAGCAATCAGCCCCAGCATTTT.

The rearrangement joins TRBV2 to TRBJ2-1; TRBD2 matches at 9 bases. The CDR3 sequence is 17 residues long. With V trimmed by 4 bases and J by 7 bases, 14 bases remained unmatched. Germline-derived CDR1 and CDR2 are SNHLY and FYNNEI. The CDR3 loop is CASSGRGLAGSRNEQFF. The DNA for the CDR3 is TGTGCCAGCAGTGGTAGAGGGCTAGCGGGAAGTCGGAATGAGCAGTTCTTC.

V gene TRBV2 combines with J gene TRBJ1-6, with a possible D match to TRBD1 (6 bases). Trimming took off 1 base at V and 0 bases at J, with 13 bases between the two ends. Germline lookup yields CDR1 SNHLY and CDR2 FYNNEI. The CDR3 length is 18 residues. The CDR3 sequence: CASSEGGRGSSYNSPLHF. Written as DNA, the CDR3 is TGTGCCAGCAGTGAAGGAGGCAGGGGAAGCTCCTATAATTCACCCCTCCACTTT.